This T cell receptor (beta chain) is from a study of T cell repertoires in ileal Crohn's disease (dated by TCRdb to the late 2010s). In terms of the full investigation: Median disease duration was roughly 8.2 years, and roughly 35% of patients were identified as active smokers at the time of surgery. Every patient underwent surgery because of a complication, which was stricturing disease in around 60% and penetrating disease in around 39%. Roughly half of the patients were given postoperative therapy, with ten to twelve receiving thiopurines and around 20 receiving anti-TNF agents. Neoterminal ileum biopsies obtained at postoperative colonoscopy were designated as M6 samples. The TCR repertoire was analysed in 55 to 70 patients with Crohn's disease drawn from a prospective multicentre cohort. The study ran alongside a multicentre cohort designed to identify predictors of early endoscopic recurrence after ileocolonic resection. A Rutgeerts score above i0 was used to define endoscopic postoperative recurrence. The study sequenced 150 to 200 mucosal samples from around 52 patients, taken at several locations on the surgical specimen and at postoperative endoscopy. The research as a whole found: The timing of postoperative endoscopy varied within the first year after surgery, and the median delay was around 6.9 months. A significantly higher proportion of clonal expansions was observed in active smokers at surgery than in non-smokers (about 25% vs 20%, p=0.02). Compared with CD4 T cells, sorted CD8 T cells held more high-frequency clones, which suggests that the mucosal expansions were mostly CD8. Only a subgroup of patients, of unstated size, had their mucosal CD4 and CD8 T cells sorted and sequenced. Higher percentages of high-frequency clones at the time of surgery were linked to endoscopic recurrence, and every patient with clonality above 26.8% (18/57) had recurrence.

V trim: 2 bases; J trim: 6 bases; unmatched bases: 12. The CDR3 numbers 16 residues from cysteine through phenylalanine. The sequence is cut down to CDR3 DNA, 48 bases in frame from base 1. As encoded in the germline V gene, CDR1 is SGHRS while CDR2 is YFSETQ. This clone is medium-sized (0.01 to 0.1%) in its sample. No antigen is known for it. Within one base of it there is no much larger clone, and no base qualities were kept. Around 550 nanograms of biopsy DNA per sample were submitted for commercial TCRB immunosequencing. Adaptive Biotechnology amplified CDR3 regions from genomic DNA with a two-step multiplex PCR that controlled for amplification bias. The first PCR used primers for every V and J gene segment; the second PCR added barcodes and Illumina adapters. An Illumina instrument was used to sequence the CDR3 libraries. The authors' analysis ran thus. The analysis drew on both the pipelines supplied by the vendor and custom analysis of the raw data in R/Bioconductor running R version 3.3.0. Clonality, which ranges from 0 to 1, was calculated as the inverse of the normalised Shannon entropy across all productive clones. The repertoire share taken up by the top 100 clones defined high-frequency clones, and only clones that passed a 95% confidence test were kept. The Simpson index measured repertoire diversity, and the Morisita-Horn index measured overlap between samples. What TCRdb holds here is the immuneACCESS table cut down to in-frame rearrangements. Part of the clones is not present; checked against another copy, under half of the missing clones reflect an unresolved V gene, and the others are unexplained. D and trimming were read from the DNA, whereas the V and J calls and clone size are those reported in that table. This sample holds 55,000 to 65,000 clones; roughly 89% were observed only once. In total, the top ten clones hold approximately 2% of the sample.

The sample's time point label, in plain terms: neoterminal ileum biopsy at postoperative endoscopy, about 6 months after surgery. Adults with ileal or ileocolonic Crohn's disease and an indication for ileocolonic resection were eligible for inclusion. Before DNA extraction, whole ileal mucosal biopsies were kept frozen at -80 degrees C. Genomic DNA was isolated from frozen whole biopsies using a TRizol-based method, and the DNA was quantified with a NanoDrop 2000 spectrophotometer. The V gene is TRBV5-1 and the J gene is TRBJ1-2, with 8 bases matching TRBD1. The specimen was ileal tissue. The clonotype originates from an adult with Crohn's disease. The CDR3 reads CASSLEGQGPWDGYTF. The DNA is TGCGCCAGCAGCTTAGAAGGACAGGGACCCTGGGATGGCTACACCTTC.